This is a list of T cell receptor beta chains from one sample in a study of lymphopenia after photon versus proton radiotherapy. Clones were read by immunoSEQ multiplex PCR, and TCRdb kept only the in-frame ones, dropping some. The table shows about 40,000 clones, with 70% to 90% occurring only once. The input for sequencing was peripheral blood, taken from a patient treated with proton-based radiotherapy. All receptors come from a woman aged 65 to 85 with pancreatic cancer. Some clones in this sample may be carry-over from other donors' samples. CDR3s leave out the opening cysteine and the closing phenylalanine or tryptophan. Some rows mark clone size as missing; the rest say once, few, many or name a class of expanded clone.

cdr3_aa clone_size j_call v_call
ASSMGRLADLFKNGELF few TRBJ2-2 TRBV2
ASMGQGGRRDQPQH once TRBJ1-5 TRBV19
ASSRGAGTDTEAF - TRBJ1-1 TRBV5-1
AISVVQGKDSPLH once TRBJ1-6 TRBV10-3
ASSELGARYLRTEAF - TRBJ1-1 TRBV10-2
ARDRWDQPQH - TRBJ1-5 TRBV21-1
ASSLRREAGTEAF once TRBJ1-1 TRBV18
ASSFAGGGSTDTQY - TRBJ2-3 TRBV7-2
AFSSRGEATEAF - TRBJ1-1 TRBV30
ASSFLVATQY - TRBJ2-5 TRBV5-6
AWSAALSYEQY once TRBJ2-7 TRBV30